The rows below give T cell receptor beta chains drawn from one sample of a study of beta chain features in type 1 diabetes. The data were produced by immunoSEQ multiplex PCR, yet TCRdb's version contains in-frame clones alone and is incomplete. The sample lists about 330,000 clones, roughly 11% occurring once. The sequenced material came from naive CD4+ T cells from blood. The source of these receptors is a woman younger than 45 in good health. The CDR3 runs from the conserved cysteine through the conserved F or W.

v_call	cdr3_aa
TRBV18	CASLTQENTEAFF
TRBV19	CASSSSGGRGRPSGANVLTF
TRBV7-3	CASSPSGSTDTQYF
TRBV7-8	CASSPAGRTLYGYTF
TRBV5-4	CASTAEYEQYF
TRBV25-1	CASRRPGLEDTGELFF
TRBV7-9	CASSPSRTENEKLFF
TRBV5-1	CASWNGRRNEQFF
TRBV30	CAWSTGTSGRANEQFF
TRBV4-3	CASSQLLGKDEQFF
TRBV30	CAWRTTGFAASSYEQYF
TRBV5-4	CASSPETYNEQFF
TRBV28	CASSGTDNYNEQFF
TRBV9	CASSVEAVSYEQYF
TRBV18	CATRVTSTDTQYF
TRBV6-5	CASSYTSGRTGEQYF
TRBV28	CASSERGESYEQYF
TRBV29-1	CSVDGGLYGYTF
TRBV19	CASSETGTGLTGANVLTF
TRBV7-2	CASSLVRQKNTEAFF
TRBV7-9	CASSFDRASSYEQYF
TRBV5-4	CASSFGLAGERAQYF
TRBV6-4	CASSAGQGSYEQYF
TRBV28	CASRAPGRTYEQYF
TRBV7-2	CASSFDRGVYEQYF
TRBV29-1	CSVVLGQDQSSTDTQYF
TRBV29-1	CSVSGTLGIQETQYF
TRBV10-3	CAISAGGLSGYTF
TRBV7-9	CASSLDPAGVRQETQYF
TRBV5-4	CASSLERAGGVNIQYF
TRBV9	CASSVEEGGYNEQFF
TRBV27	CASAASASSYNEQFF
TRBV25-1	CASSEPVPNEKLFF
TRBV11-3	CASSSDTSYNEQFF
TRBV28	CASSPSGQGTEQYF
TRBV30	CAWSVLREGEQFF
TRBV7-9	CASSSPRSTDTQYF
TRBV27	CASSLYQTSGKPQKTQYF
TRBV10-3	CAISETTIYEQYF
TRBV27	CASRATMPNQPQHF
TRBV30	CAWIQGAVHTGELFF
TRBV29-1	CSGEGDGINEQFF
TRBV9	CASSPAHRAHNEQFF
TRBV7-2	CASSNGDTITSDTQYF
TRBV4-3	CASSLRQGSSYEQYF
TRBV7-2	CASSPLQGREETQYF
TRBV19	CASRRDRALGEQFF
TRBV4-3	CASSQEMSRGGQPQHF